Presented here are 22 T cell receptor beta chains from one specimen sequenced in a study of shared clonotypes between healthy human individuals. Assay used: immunoSEQ multiplex PCR; TCRdb lists only in-frame clones, some missing. The sample contains hundreds of thousands of clones, around four fifths of which appear only once. The specimen was memory CD4+ T cells sorted from blood. Subset in this sample: CD45RA-negative fraction. The source of these receptors is a woman between 25 and 40 years old in good health.

This CDR3 reads CASSLIRQGGNYGYTF. The CDR3, as DNA: TGCGCCAGCAGCCTTATACGACAGGGTGGAAACTATGGCTACACCTTC. The chain uses TRBV5-1 and TRBJ1-2; 7 bases align to TRBD1. Germline V gives CDR1 SGHRS, CDR2 YFSETQ. V lost 4 bases and J lost 2; bases outside the gene matches: 11. This CDR3 has 16 amino acids.

This clone was seen a few times. The chain employs TRBV7-3 and TRBJ2-3; D tentatively fits TRBD1 or TRBD2 (6 bases each). CDR1 is SGHTA, CDR2 FQGTGA, per germline. The V gene lost 3 bases and the J gene lost 4 bases, with 14 bases spanning the gap. The CDR3 is 15 amino acids. The CDR3 sequence: CASSFGGSGADTQYF. As DNA, the CDR3 is TGTGCCAGCAGCTTCGGGGGCTCGGGTGCAGATACGCAGTATTTT.

The chain is built from TRBV7-2 and TRBJ1-3; D uncertain. Germline values: CDR1 SGHTA, CDR2 FQGNSA. Deletions cut 1 base from V and 4 bases from J, with 14 bases between. The CDR3 is 16 residues long. The CDR3 bases are TGTGCCAGCAGCTTAGAGGGTCTGGGGTTGGGAAACACCATATATTTT. Protein sequence: CASSLEGLGLGNTIYF.

Remarks on this clone: The same CDR3 arises from other DNA sequences in this sample as well. This rearrangement joins TRBV5-1 to TRBJ2-1, with D possibly called TRBD1 or TRBD2 (5 bases each). CDR1 is SGHRS, CDR2 YFSETQ, per germline. The CDR3 runs 14 residues. V lost 2 bases, J lost 5 bases, and 11 bases lay in between. CDR3 in DNA: TGCGCCAGCAGCTTCGGGGACGAACACAATGAGCAGTTCTTC. This gives the protein CASSFGDEHNEQFF.

J is TRBJ2-7 and V is TRBV6-5, with 8 positions matching TRBD2. Trimming took 0 bases from V and 2 from J; bases not matched to a gene: 3. CDR3 length: 15 residues. Germline lookup yields CDR1 MNHEY and CDR2 SVGAGI. The CDR3: CASSYSVAGTYEQYF. The CDR3 DNA sequence: TGTGCCAGCAGTTACTCGGTAGCGGGAACCTACGAGCAGTACTTC.

The chain recombines TRBV7-8 with TRBJ1-1; the match to TRBD1 covers 7 bases. CDR1 is SGHVS, CDR2 FQNEAQ, per germline. CDR3 length: 15 amino acids. Trimming removed 3 bases from V and 0 bases from J; junction bases left unmatched: 4. CDR3 nucleotide sequence: TGTGCCAGCAGCTTCTCCGGGACAGTGAACACTGAAGCTTTCTTT. The encoded protein is CASSFSGTVNTEAFF.

This rearrangement joins TRBV5-1 to TRBJ1-1; 9 bases line up with TRBD1. V gave up 4 bases and J gave up 11 bases; unmatched junction bases: 15. The CDR3 extends over 15 amino acids. Looked up from germline, CDR1 is SGHRS and CDR2 is YFSETQ. CDR3 nucleotide sequence: TGCGCCAGCAGCCCGGGGGACAGGGACCTACCTCCGGCTTTCTTT. Its translation: CASSPGDRDLPPAFF.

The sample holds a few counts of this clone. The chain links TRBV27 to TRBJ2-7; D is perhaps TRBD1 or TRBD2 (5 bases each). In germline, CDR1 is MNHEY, CDR2 SMNVEV (reference sequence). CDR3 length: 15 residues. V dropped 6 bases and J dropped 0 bases, with 15 bases sitting between them. Here the CDR3 DNA reads TGTGCCAGCAGCCGATCTCGGGGCCACTCCTACGAGCAGTACTTC. It translates to CASSRSRGHSYEQYF.

The V and J genes are TRBV11-3 and TRBJ1-1; no firm D call. Trimming removed 3 bases from V and 1 base from J, with 9 bases in between. Germline CDR1 SGHNT, CDR2 YENEEA. CDR3 length: 14 residues. The CDR3 here is CASSLGQQNTEAFF. Written as DNA, the CDR3 is TGTGCCAGCAGCTTGGGCCAACAGAACACTGAAGCTTTCTTT.

This chain connects TRBV28 to TRBJ2-3; the match to TRBD2 covers 13 bases. The CDR3 is 16 residues long. The germline gives CDR1 MDHEN, CDR2 SYDVKM. V dropped 5 bases and J dropped 7; count of bases not matched to a gene: 9. The CDR3 loop reads CASSPQLAGGTNTQYF. The CDR3 nucleotides are TGTGCCAGCAGTCCCCAACTAGCGGGAGGGACAAATACGCAGTATTTT.

The V call is TRBV7-9, the J call TRBJ2-7; 10 nucleotides align to TRBD2. The CDR3 spans 16 residues. CDR1 is SEHNR and CDR2 is FQNEAQ in the germline V gene (reference sequence). J was trimmed by 0 bases and V by 4 bases; bases with no gene match: 6. CDR3 nucleotides: TGTGCCAGCAGCTACGGACTAGCGGATAACTCCTACGAGCAGTACTTC. Residues: CASSYGLADNSYEQYF.

V gene TRBV11-2 combines with J gene TRBJ1-1; D not resolved. The CDR3 covers 13 residues. In germline, CDR1 is SGHAT, CDR2 FQNNGV. Deletions cut 0 bases from V and 4 bases from J, with 6 bases between. The DNA for the CDR3 is TGTGCCAGCAGCTTAGATTCGGGCACTGAAGCTTTCTTT. This gives the protein CASSLDSGTEAFF.

The rearrangement links TRBV6-5 to TRBJ2-7, with TRBD2 as a possible D gene (5 bases). The germline V gene encodes CDR1 MNHEY and CDR2 SVGAGI. The CDR3 is made up of 14 amino acids. Deletions cut 7 bases from V and 0 bases from J, with 13 bases between. CDR3 DNA sequence: TGTGCCAGCATTAACCCGGGGAACTCCTACGAGCAGTACTTC. The encoded protein is CASINPGNSYEQYF.

This clone showed up just a few times. The rearrangement uses TRBV30 and TRBJ1-1, with D possibly being TRBD1 (6 bases). The germline gives CDR1 GTSNPN, CDR2 SVGIG (reference sequence). The germline V and J ends were trimmed by 0 bases and 7 bases, with 12 bases remaining between them. This CDR3 is built from 13 residues. The CDR3 region is CAWSVQGGFEAFF. The CDR3 bases are TGTGCCTGGAGTGTACAGGGAGGCTTTGAAGCTTTCTTT.

This sequence joins TRBV30 and TRBJ1-1, with 8 bases aligning to TRBD1. CDR1 and CDR2 (germline): GTSNPN, SVGIG (reference sequence). Trimming removed 5 bases from V and 1 base from J; junction bases left unmatched: 0. This CDR3 has 12 residues. The CDR3 nucleotides read TGTGCCTGGGGGACAGGGAACACTGAAGCTTTCTTT. This codes for CAWGTGNTEAFF.

This chain links TRBV5-1 with TRBJ2-7; 7 bases agree with TRBD1. The germline V gene encodes CDR1 SGHRS and CDR2 YFSETQ. The CDR3 has 13 residues. Trimming at V came to 7 bases and at J to 3 bases, leaving 7 bases not matched to a gene. CDR3 coding DNA: TGCGCCAGCGGTCGGGCAGGGGGCTACGAGCAGTACTTC. Amino acids: CASGRAGGYEQYF.

The rearrangement uses TRBV20-1 and TRBJ1-2; D remains ambiguous. Germline values: CDR1 DFQATT, CDR2 SNEGSKA (reference sequence). This CDR3 is built from 11 residues. With 0 bases removed from V and 1 base from J, the gap between germline ends came to 0 bases. CDR3 bases: TGCAGTGCTAGAGATAACTATGGCTACACCTTC. Translated, it gives CSARDNYGYTF.

The chain is built from TRBV19 and TRBJ2-2; maybe TRBD1 (7 bases). This CDR3 has 17 residues. Germline V gives CDR1 LNHDA, CDR2 SQIVND (reference sequence). Trimming took off 5 bases at V and 0 bases at J, with 16 bases between the two ends. CDR3 coding DNA: TGTGCCAGTAGTCCCAGCGCCAGGGGGGCGAACACCGGGGAGCTGTTTTTT. Its protein product is CASSPSARGANTGELFF.

The genes are TRBV5-1 and TRBJ1-2; 7 bases fit TRBD1. Germline CDR1 SGHRS, CDR2 YFSETQ. This CDR3 contains 15 residues. J lost 8 bases, V lost 4 bases, and 14 bases had no gene match. CDR3: CASSPGGPNVLGYTF. CDR3 coding DNA: TGCGCCAGCAGCCCAGGGGGGCCAAACGTTTTGGGCTACACCTTC.

This chain uses TRBV6-1 with TRBJ2-7, with a tentative D call TRBD1 (5 bases). The CDR3 is 13 residues long. Trimming removed 5 bases from V and 3 bases from J, with 11 bases in between. The germline CDR1 and CDR2 sequences are MNHNS and SASEGT. This CDR3 is CASSQGRDYEQYF. The CDR3 DNA reads TGTGCCAGCAGTCAGGGCCGCGACTACGAGCAGTACTTC.

The rearrangement uses TRBV27 and TRBJ1-4; no clear D gene. This CDR3 region has 14 residues. Germline CDR1 MNHEY, CDR2 SMNVEV (reference sequence). V lost 3 bases, J lost 7 bases, and 12 bases lay in between. The CDR3 region is CASSLAALPEKLFF. The CDR3 bases are TGTGCCAGCAGTTTGGCCGCGCTCCCTGAAAAACTGTTTTTT.

This clone has a count of ten or more. The chain is built from TRBV29-1 and TRBJ2-2, with 11 bases that match TRBD1. From germline, CDR1 is SQVTM and CDR2 ANQGSEA. J gave up 7 bases and V 6 bases, and 7 bases lay outside the gene matches. This CDR3 has 14 residues. CDR3 region: CSVQGQGGHGELFF. The CDR3 nucleotides are TGCAGCGTCCAGGGACAGGGGGGACACGGGGAGCTGTTTTTT.